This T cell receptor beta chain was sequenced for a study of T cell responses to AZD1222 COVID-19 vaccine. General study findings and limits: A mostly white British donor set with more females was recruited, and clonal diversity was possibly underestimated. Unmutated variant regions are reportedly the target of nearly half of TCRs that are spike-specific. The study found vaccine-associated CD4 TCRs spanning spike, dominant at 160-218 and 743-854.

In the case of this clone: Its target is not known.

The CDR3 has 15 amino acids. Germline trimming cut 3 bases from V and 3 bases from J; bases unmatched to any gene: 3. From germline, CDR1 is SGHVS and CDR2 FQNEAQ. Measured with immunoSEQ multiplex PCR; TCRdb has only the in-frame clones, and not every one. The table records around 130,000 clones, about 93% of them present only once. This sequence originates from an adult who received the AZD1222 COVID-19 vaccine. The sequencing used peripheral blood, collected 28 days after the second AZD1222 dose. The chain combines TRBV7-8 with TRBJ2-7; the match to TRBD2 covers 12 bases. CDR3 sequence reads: CASSFRTSGDYEQYF. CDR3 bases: TGTGCCAGCAGCTTCCGGACTAGCGGGGACTACGAGCAGTACTTC.